The 9 T cell receptor beta chains reported below all come from one sample, sequenced in a study of cytomegalovirus exposure and HLA in healthy donors. In the PCR, 60 Vbeta and 13 Jbeta primers were used. The protocol was immunoSEQ multiplex PCR, while the TCRdb copy is restricted to in-frame clones and leaves out a portion. The table has 250,000 to 350,000 clones, under 90% seen once. Sequencing input: PBMCs. All receptors derive from a girl aged 2 to 10 in good health and CMV-seronegative.

The chain joins TRBV5-4 to TRBJ2-3, with 11 bases lining up with TRBD2. The CDR3 contains 16 residues. The germline V gene has CDR1 SGHNT and CDR2 YYREEE (reference sequence). The V and J ends lost 4 bases and 1 base, in that order; junction bases with no gene match: 5. CDR3 residues: CASSPGTSGRTDTQYF. The CDR3 DNA reads TGTGCCAGCAGCCCAGGGACTAGCGGCCGCACAGATACGCAGTATTTT.

There are a few counts of this clone. The chain is built from TRBV9 and TRBJ2-5; D is undetermined. Trimming removed 4 bases at V and 3 bases at J, with 4 bases between. The germline CDR1 and CDR2 sequences are SGDLS and YYNGEE. The CDR3 sequence is 11 residues long. CDR3 sequence: CASSSEETQYF. CDR3 coding DNA: TGTGCCAGCAGCTCCGAAGAGACCCAGTACTTC.

This sequence joins TRBV6-1 and TRBJ2-7; D is perhaps TRBD1 (7 bases). CDR1 MNHNS and CDR2 SASEGT come from the germline V gene. CDR3 length equals 15 residues. V lost 2 bases and J 8 bases, leaving 19 bases between the germline ends. Here the CDR3 reads CASSESGVEGAKQYF. For the CDR3, the DNA is TGTGCCAGCAGTGAAAGCGGTGTGGAGGGGGCAAAGCAGTACTTC.

The chain uses TRBV19 and TRBJ1-5, with D unclear. The V gene's germline CDR1 is LNHDA and CDR2 SQIVND (reference sequence). V was cut by 5 bases and J by 3 bases, with 14 bases left in between. The CDR3 spans 15 residues. The CDR3 loop is CASSRRAEDNQPQHF. As DNA, the CDR3 is TGTGCCAGTAGTCGGAGGGCGGAGGACAATCAGCCCCAGCATTTT. The full variable domain, rest sourced from reference TRBV19 and TRBJ1-5, is DGGITQSPKYLFRKEGQNVTLSCEQNLNHDAMYWYRQDPGQGLRLIYYSQIVNDFQKGDIAEGYSVSREKKESFPLTVTSAQKNPTAFYLCASSRRAEDNQPQHFGDGTRLSIL.

The chain recombines TRBV21-1 with TRBJ2-7; TRBD1 is the table's D call and was not checked against the DNA. TRBV21-1 is a known pseudogene. CDR3 length equals 13 residues. CDR3 region: CASNKDRFYEQYF. CDR3 bases: TGTGCCAGCAACAAAGACAGGTTCTACGAGCAGTACTTC.

This rearrangement joins TRBV6-7 to TRBJ1-3; TRBD1 agrees at 7 bases. TRBV6-7 is sorted into the ORF group, with uncertain function. The CDR3 consists of 16 residues. V lost 5 bases to trimming and J lost 3 bases; unmatched junction nucleotides: 10. The CDR3 sequence is CASSPRKTGCGNTIYF. CDR3 sequence (DNA): TGTGCCAGCAGTCCGCGGAAGACAGGGTGTGGAAACACCATATATTTT.

J is TRBJ1-5 and V is TRBV5-6; D is ambiguous. V was clipped by 2 bases and J by 0 bases, with 12 bases between them. CDR1 is SGHDT, CDR2 YYEEEE, per germline. The CDR3 is made up of 16 amino acids. The CDR3: CASSFKTGVSNQPQHF. CDR3 in DNA: TGTGCCAGCAGCTTTAAGACCGGGGTTAGCAATCAGCCCCAGCATTTT.

The rearrangement links TRBV6-4 to TRBJ2-3; TRBD2 aligns across 10 bases. CDR3 length: 15 amino acids. In germline, CDR1 is MRHNA, CDR2 SNTAGT. Unmatched junction bases numbered 7, after V lost 5 bases and J lost 5 bases. Here the CDR3 DNA reads TGTGCCAGCAGTTATACTAGCGGGATAGGAGATACGCAGTATTTT. Translating gives CASSYTSGIGDTQYF.

V usage is TRBV30 and J usage is TRBJ2-3, with 7 bases identical to TRBD1. The V and J ends lost 5 bases and 1 base, in that order; junction bases with no gene match: 0. The CDR3 sequence is 12 residues long. CDR1 and CDR2 (germline): GTSNPN, SVGIG (reference sequence). The chain's CDR3 is CAWGQGTDTQYF. The CDR3 DNA reads as TGTGCCTGGGGACAGGGCACAGATACGCAGTATTTT.